These 32 T cell receptor beta chains were sequenced from one sample in a study of OX40 agonist ivuxolimab in advanced cancers. Produced via immunoSEQ multiplex PCR; TCRdb's table is partial and in-frame only. The table records 71,000 or so clones, approximately 90% of them present only once. This sample comprised CD4+ or CD8+ T cells sorted from blood, obtained in a trial of the OX40 agonist ivuxolimab. The receptors originated from an adult with an advanced solid tumor such as melanoma, head and neck, liver or kidney cancer.

The CDR3 nucleotides read TGTGCCAGCAGCCCTCGGCGCGAGAACATTCAGTACTTC. Translation: CASSPRRENIQYF. V usage is TRBV11-1 and J usage is TRBJ2-4; D is uncertain. This CDR3 is 13 amino acids long. Germline CDR1 is SGHAT and CDR2 is FQDESV (reference sequence). V was pared by 5 bases and J by 7 bases, with 12 bases between.

Comments on this clone: The junction differs from germline at one of its ends, possibly a read error. V is TRBV20-1 and J is TRBJ2-6; D unresolved. Germline V gives CDR1 DFQATT, CDR2 SNEGSKA (reference sequence). This CDR3 has 9 amino acids. The CDR3 sequence: CSLCIGRPF. The CDR3 coding sequence is TGCAGTCTCTGCATCGGACGGCCTTTC.

In this sample, this clone turned up once. V is TRBV7-2 and J is TRBJ2-7; a possible D gene is TRBD1 (6 bases). The ends were cut back, 2 bases at V and 3 bases at J, with 11 bases in the middle. The CDR3 runs 14 residues. In germline, CDR1 is SGHTA, CDR2 FQGNSA. The CDR3 is CASSLNRDIYEQYF. The CDR3 DNA follows: TGTGCCAGCAGCTTAAACAGGGATATCTACGAGCAGTACTTC.

The chain recombines TRBV2 with TRBJ2-3; 8 bases map to TRBD2. Germline assignment: CDR1 SNHLY and CDR2 FYNNEI. The CDR3 is made up of 14 amino acids. V shed 7 bases, J shed 1 base, and the junction held 4 bases outside the gene matches. Here the CDR3 DNA reads TGTGCCAGCAAGCGGGAGCGCGGCACAGATACGCAGTATTTT. It codes for CASKRERGTDTQYF.

The CDR3 reads CASSLSRVLTGELFF. The DNA of the CDR3 is TGTGCCAGCAGCTTAAGTAGGGTCCTCACCGGGGAGCTGTTTTTT. V is TRBV7-3 and J is TRBJ2-2; no firm D call. There are 15 residues in the CDR3. V lost 1 base to trimming and J lost 4 bases, with 10 bases between them. Germline V gene lookup returns CDR1 SGHTA and CDR2 FQGTGA.

V and J are TRBV11-3 and TRBJ2-1; 7 positions match TRBD2. The CDR3 sequence is 13 residues long. Germline CDR1 SGHNT, CDR2 YENEEA. J lost 4 bases, V lost 6 bases, and 3 bases had no gene match. CDR3 in amino acids: CASSGGRYNEQFF. For the CDR3, the DNA is TGTGCCAGCAGTGGCGGGAGATACAATGAGCAGTTCTTC.

There are a few counts of this clone. This rearrangement joins TRBV30 to TRBJ1-2; a weak D match, TRBD1 (5 bases). The V gene's germline CDR1 is GTSNPN and CDR2 SVGIG (reference sequence). V gave up 2 bases and J gave up 4 bases, with 8 bases separating them. CDR3 length: 12 residues. This chain's CDR3 is CAWSRQGYGYTF. The CDR3 nucleotides read TGTGCCTGGAGTAGGCAGGGCTATGGCTACACCTTC.

The chain joins TRBV19 to TRBJ1-4, with TRBD1 matching over 7 bases. V dropped 5 bases and J dropped 8; count of bases not matched to a gene: 8. Germline-derived CDR1 and CDR2 are LNHDA and SQIVND (reference sequence). The CDR3 sequence is 14 residues long. CDR3 in amino acids: CASSVDRVEEKLFF. In DNA, the CDR3 is TGTGCCAGTAGTGTTGACAGGGTGGAAGAAAAACTGTTTTTT.

This rearrangement joins TRBV19 to TRBJ2-1; 7 bases align to TRBD1. Germline values: CDR1 LNHDA, CDR2 SQIVND (reference sequence). The J segment lost 6 bases and the V segment lost 0 bases, leaving 5 bases of the junction unmatched. There are 15 residues in the CDR3. CDR3 in amino acids: CASSIERGRVNEQFF. The CDR3 DNA reads TGTGCCAGTAGTATAGAGAGGGGGCGTGTCAATGAGCAGTTCTTC.

This clone was detected a few times. This sequence joins TRBV4-1 and TRBJ2-5; D is unresolved. This CDR3 has 13 residues. Between the trimmed V and J ends, which lost 4 bases and 1 base, there was a span of 7 bases. Germline V gene lookup returns CDR1 MGHRA and CDR2 YSYEKL. This CDR3 is CASSPRIQETQYF. CDR3 sequence (DNA): TGCGCCAGCAGCCCGAGGATCCAAGAGACCCAGTACTTC.

The CDR3 region is CASSDSDGNTIYF. The CDR3 DNA reads TGTGCCAGTAGTGACAGCGACGGAAACACCATATATTTT. The genes are TRBV19 and TRBJ1-3; tentative D call: TRBD1 (5 bases). V lost 5 bases and J 4 bases, leaving 9 bases between the germline ends. The CDR3 has 13 residues. Germline V gene data show CDR1 as LNHDA and CDR2 as SQIVND (reference sequence).

The genes are TRBV7-2 and TRBJ1-3; 7 bases match TRBD1. Germline V gene sequence: CDR1 SGHTA, CDR2 FQGNSA. The CDR3 is made up of 17 amino acids. Trimming cost V 5 bases and J 0 bases; bases outside gene matches: 10. The CDR3, as DNA: TGTGCCAGCAGCGATAACAGGGGATTAGCCTCTGGAAACACCATATATTTT. Translation gives CASSDNRGLASGNTIYF. Looking up the rest from reference TRBV7-2 and TRBJ1-3 gives the full variable domain: GAGVSQSPSNKVTEKGKDVELRCDPISGHTALYWYRQSLGQGLEFLIYFQGNSAPDKSGLPSDRFSAERTGGSVSTLTIQRTQQEDSAVYLCASSDNRGLASGNTIYFGEGSWLTVV.

The chain links TRBV5-1 to TRBJ2-2; a possible D gene is TRBD2 (6 bases). The CDR3 consists of 16 residues. V was trimmed by 3 bases and J by 0 bases, leaving 12 bases between them. The germline gives CDR1 SGHRS, CDR2 YFSETQ. Here the CDR3 DNA reads TGCGCCAGCAGCTCCGGGACTTCCTCGAACACCGGGGAGCTGTTTTTT. It yields the protein CASSSGTSSNTGELFF.

The rearrangement joins TRBV28 to TRBJ2-7, with a weak D call TRBD2 (6 bases). There are 14 residues in the CDR3. The germline gives CDR1 MDHEN, CDR2 SYDVKM. V lost 6 bases and J lost 2, with 14 bases in between. The CDR3 protein is CASRPGLRTYEQYF. The CDR3 DNA reads TGTGCCAGCAGGCCGGGACTTCGGACCTACGAGCAGTACTTC.

The rearrangement joins TRBV11-2 to TRBJ2-5; TRBD2 matches at 12 bases. This CDR3 comprises 17 residues. After removal of 1 base from V and 4 bases from J, the junction contained 7 bases not matched to a gene. Germline CDR1 SGHAT, CDR2 FQNNGV. This CDR3 reads CASSLGRGLAGSETQYF. The DNA of the CDR3 is TGTGCCAGCAGCTTAGGAAGAGGACTAGCGGGATCAGAGACCCAGTACTTC.

The chain combines TRBV9 with TRBJ1-4, with 7 nucleotides matching TRBD1. CDR3 length: 14 residues. The ends lost 3 bases at V and 8 bases at J; junction bases unmatched: 7. Germline V CDR1 and CDR2: SGDLS, YYNGEE. Here the CDR3 DNA reads TGTGCCAGCAGCGGATCTTACAGGGGCGAAAAACTGTTTTTT. This translates into CASSGSYRGEKLFF.

This chain links TRBV27 with TRBJ1-5, with D unclear. Germline V gene data show CDR1 as MNHEY and CDR2 as SMNVEV (reference sequence). V lost 5 bases, J lost 4 bases, and 6 bases lay in between. The CDR3 totals 12 residues. The DNA of the CDR3 is TGTGCCAGCAGTACCGGGAATCAGCCCCAGCATTTT. It translates to CASSTGNQPQHF.

The rearrangement joins TRBV28 to TRBJ1-1; D gene ambiguous. The germline gives CDR1 MDHEN, CDR2 SYDVKM. The CDR3 extends over 11 amino acids. With 6 bases removed from V and 12 bases from J, the gap between germline ends came to 14 bases. The CDR3 is CASRQPRRTFF. The CDR3 coding sequence is TGTGCCAGCAGGCAACCAAGGCGGACTTTCTTT.

CDR3 sequence (DNA): TGTGCCAGTGCAATCGGAGGAGCGGGAGTAGATACGCAGTATTTT. This gives the protein CASAIGGAGVDTQYF. The chain couples TRBV2 to TRBJ2-3; 8 nucleotides line up with TRBD2. The germline gives CDR1 SNHLY, CDR2 FYNNEI. This CDR3 has 15 amino acids. The junction had 13 bases not matched to a gene; V was cut back by 9 bases and J by 5 bases.

The J gene is TRBJ1-3, the V gene TRBV9, with D possibly being TRBD1 (5 bases). Trimming removed 0 bases from V and 0 bases from J, with 7 bases in between. This CDR3 has 15 residues. Germline CDR1 reads SGDLS; CDR2 reads YYNGEE. In DNA, the CDR3 is TGTGCCAGCAGCGTAGGGGGGATCTCTGGAAACACCATATATTTT. This gives the protein CASSVGGISGNTIYF.

V gene TRBV27 combines with J gene TRBJ1-2; maybe TRBD1 (5 bases). Germline V gives CDR1 MNHEY, CDR2 SMNVEV (reference sequence). CDR3 length: 15 amino acids. The V and J ends lost 3 bases and 2 bases respectively, with 13 bases between them. In nucleotides, the CDR3 is TGTGCCAGCAGTTTGGGGCGGCTGCCAAACTATGGCTACACCTTC. It codes for CASSLGRLPNYGYTF.

The V and J genes are TRBV18 and TRBJ2-3; D perhaps matches TRBD2 (5 bases). The germline CDR1 and CDR2 sequences are KGHSH and LQKENI. Trimming cost V 6 bases and J 6 bases, with 10 bases left between them. This CDR3 has 12 amino acids. The CDR3 spells CASSEARDTQYF. CDR3 DNA sequence: TGTGCCAGCTCGGAGGCCAGGGATACGCAGTATTTT.

CDR3 residues: CASSLELRATEAFF. CDR3 DNA: TGTGCCAGCAGCTTGGAACTAAGGGCGACTGAAGCTTTCTTT. The rearrangement links TRBV5-4 to TRBJ1-1; D not certain. CDR3 length: 14 residues. Trimming shortened V by 0 bases and J by 5 bases, and 11 bases separated the two germline ends. Per the germline V gene, CDR1 is SGHNT and CDR2 is YYREEE (reference sequence).

The CDR3 coding sequence is TGCGCCAGCAGTCCGAGGGTGAGCGGGAGGGCCCTCAATGAGCAGTTCTTC. Its protein product is CASSPRVSGRALNEQFF. The chain carries TRBV10-1 and TRBJ2-1; 10 positions match TRBD2. Germline assignment: CDR1 WNHNN and CDR2 SYGVQD (reference sequence). CDR3 length equals 17 residues. The junction had 13 bases not matched to a gene; V was cut back by 5 bases and J by 6 bases.

The chain uses TRBV18 and TRBJ1-5; D call uncertain. V was trimmed by 5 bases and J by 3 bases, leaving 14 bases between them. The CDR3 contains 15 residues. The V gene's germline CDR1 is KGHSH and CDR2 LQKENI. The CDR3 DNA follows: TGTGCCAGCTCAAACGAAAGGGCTTTCAATCAGCCCCAGCATTTT. Its translation is CASSNERAFNQPQHF.

This rearrangement joins TRBV7-6 to TRBJ2-4; D might be TRBD1 (6 bases). Trimming took 5 bases from V and 0 from J, leaving 20 bases between them. CDR1 and CDR2 from the germline V gene are SGHVS and FNYEAQ. This CDR3 contains 18 residues. The CDR3 sequence is CASSLRPREQGAKNIQYF. The CDR3 DNA follows: TGTGCCAGCAGCCTCCGCCCCCGTGAACAGGGAGCCAAAAACATTCAGTACTTC.

This rearrangement joins TRBV30 to TRBJ2-1; tentatively, D is TRBD2 (5 bases). There are 16 residues in the CDR3. Trimming removed 0 bases from V and 12 bases from J, with 24 bases in between. Germline loops: CDR1 GTSNPN, CDR2 SVGIG (reference sequence). The CDR3 protein is CAWSVRASSAGWGQFF. CDR3 sequence (DNA): TGTGCCTGGAGTGTTAGGGCTAGTAGCGCGGGTTGGGGGCAGTTCTTC.

The chain combines TRBV28 with TRBJ1-2; D remains unclear. V was clipped by 2 bases and J by 7 bases, with 14 bases between them. Per germline, CDR1 MDHEN and CDR2 SYDVKM. The CDR3 consists of 14 residues. The CDR3: CASSLRTTVRGYTF. The DNA of the CDR3 is TGTGCCAGCAGTTTAAGGACTACAGTACGTGGCTACACCTTC.

V is TRBV5-4 and J is TRBJ2-7, with D perhaps matching TRBD1 (6 bases). V was cut by 4 bases and J by 2 bases, with 22 bases left in between. Germline-derived CDR1 and CDR2 are SGHNT and YYREEE (reference sequence). This CDR3 has 17 amino acids. The CDR3 nucleotides read TGTGCCAGCAGCCAAGCTTTATCTGGACAGAATCCCTACGAGCAGTACTTC. Amino acids: CASSQALSGQNPYEQYF.

The chain couples TRBV7-9 to TRBJ2-7; 15 bases are a match to TRBD2. V was pared by 4 bases and J by 7 bases, with 5 bases of the junction left unmatched. Looked up from germline, CDR1 is SEHNR and CDR2 is FQNEAQ (reference sequence). This CDR3 region has 15 residues. The CDR3 here is CASSYGTSGRSEQYF. In nucleotides, the CDR3 is TGTGCCAGCAGCTACGGGACTAGCGGGAGGTCAGAGCAGTACTTC.

This clone was seen just once. The chain joins TRBV7-9 to TRBJ1-1; D might be TRBD1 (5 bases). The CDR3 length is 13 residues. Per the germline V gene, CDR1 is SEHNR and CDR2 is FQNEAQ (reference sequence). V was trimmed by 4 bases and J by 7 bases, leaving 13 bases between them. The CDR3 is CASSSQDLLEAFF. The DNA of the CDR3 is TGTGCCAGCAGCTCACAGGACCTCCTTGAAGCTTTCTTT.

This clone was detected only a few times. This chain joins TRBV11-3 and TRBJ2-2, with 12 nucleotides matching TRBD2. There are 16 residues in the CDR3. Looked up from germline, CDR1 is SGHNT and CDR2 is YENEEA. Germline trimming cut 4 bases from V and 4 bases from J; bases unmatched to any gene: 4. CDR3 coding DNA: TGTGCCAGCAGCTCCCTAGCGGGAGGGGTCACCGGGGAGCTGTTTTTT. This translates into CASSSLAGGVTGELFF.